This T cell receptor beta chain originates from a study of blood T cells in healthy people across ages (dated by TCRdb to the mid-2010s). Regarding the complete study: In model experiments, template switching captured roughly one uniquely barcoded TCR beta cDNA molecule for every two T cells. Age-related changes in TCR beta repertoire diversity were measured in the study by deep sequencing normalized with unique cDNA molecular identifiers. Four age groups were formed from the donors: young (average roughly 15 years), middle-aged (more than 35), aged (about 62) and long-lived (around 82). Two additional independent replicas of 1 million unique cDNA reads from the same blood draw were analyzed for two donors (one aged 18 to 30 and one aged 80 or older). General conclusions and limits of the study: Because donor CMV infection status was unknown, age-related changes in expanded clonotypes were potentially confounded. Compared with the aged group, more naive CD4+ T cells, fewer expanded clones and increased TCR diversity were shown by the long-lived group, suggesting age selection. A strong correlation was found between observed TCR beta diversity and the percentage of naive T cells measured by flow cytometry. Observed TCR beta diversity per million T cells fell roughly linearly with age, and a significant reduction was already apparent by age roughly 41. Because profiling used bulk unsorted PBMCs, naive and antigen-experienced compartments could not be compared conclusively. Total diversity estimates from one million sequenced T cells were considered lower bounds and underestimates.

The 39 donors, aged 6 to 90 years, were systemically healthy Caucasian individuals from Russia. Each donor gave 9.5 to 10 milliliters of peripheral blood, drawn into EDTA-treated Vacutainer tubes. Ficoll-Paque density-gradient centrifugation was used to isolate PBMCs, with at least 7 million per sample. Total RNA, at least 6 micrograms per sample, was extracted from PBMCs with Trizol reagent. For every donor, flow cytometry on a PBMC aliquot measured the percentage of naive CD45RAhigh/CD27high T cells. The count of this clonotype is one. The antigen it recognizes is unknown. Per-base quality was not reported, and no clone a single base away is much larger than it. Receptors were amplified or captured by 5' RACE. Sequencing was carried out with an Illumina HiSeq 2500. A second PCR of about 6 to 12 cycles was run with a J-beta primer mix and a sample-barcoded 5' primer. A unique molecular identifier was introduced onto each TCR beta cDNA molecule by a template-switch 5' adaptor carrying 12 random nucleotides. At least 2.5 million CDR3-containing paired-end reads were obtained from each sample. First-strand cDNA synthesis was performed from all RNA using the Mint cDNA synthesis kit, with priming by a TRBC-specific oligonucleotide. Following uracil-DNA glycosylase treatment, all cDNA underwent a first 18-cycle PCR with the universal primers M1SS and BC2_uni_R. In the original analysis: For normalization, 1 million high-quality reads, each with a distinct molecular identifier, were randomly selected from each sample. Reads sharing molecular identifiers were discarded rather than binned into consensus sequences. MiTCR, with a Q25 quality threshold and the strictest error-elimination algorithm, was used for CDR3 identification, clonotype clustering and error correction. A nonparametric unseen species model using Euler transformation provided a lower-bound estimate of total TCR beta diversity. TCRdb reworked the public reads: Q25 trimming with fastp, MiXCR clone assembly, productive beta chains retained. Each record represents a unique CDR3 protein, reported with the most common genes and DNA among its rows. The V and J calls were not made by the authors but by TCRdb's processing. This sample lists roughly 1,100,000 distinct CDR3 sequences; under 30% were detected once. Of the sample, around 0.7% falls within the top ten clones.

From a lookup of the germline V gene (reference sequence), CDR1 and CDR2 are DFQATT and SNEGSKA. The germline ends are 18 bases apart after V is trimmed by 5 bases and J by 8 bases. Spanning cysteine to phenylalanine, the CDR3 consists of 14 amino acids. Just the 42-base CDR3 DNA is kept, in frame starting at base 1. These data are also associated with another study on T cells of mothers and their children. The second investigation adds: The donors were nine systemically healthy Caucasian individuals, made up of three mothers and their six children. cDNA synthesis used all of the extracted RNA, with approximately 1.4 ug of RNA in each 15 ul reaction. In the second PCR, sample barcodes and 2-4 random nucleotides were introduced via the M1S primer. Over 9 million TCR beta CDR3 reads were obtained for each mother, and 2.5 million to 3.5 million reads were obtained for each child. In both related and unrelated pairs, thymic selection shapes the output of TCR recombination in a similar way, with inherited differences having only a minor effect. Normalized repertoire overlap was always slightly but never significantly higher in related than unrelated mother-child pairs. Persistent microchimeric T cell clones were not detected, at a sensitivity of around 100 clones per million clonotypes. Deep NGS was used in the study to compare the TCR beta repertoires of mothers and children and to look for features that separate related mother-child pairs from unrelated individuals. On average, the children were approximately 12 +/- 4 years old, while the mothers were approximately 41 +/- 4 years old. After adapter ligation with NEBNext reagents, the libraries were sequenced on Illumina HiSeq 2000 with 100+100 nt paired-end reads. Mother and child libraries were prepared a month apart and sequenced in separate runs to prevent cross-contamination. Between roughly 500,000 and 2,300,000 distinct TCR beta clonotypes were identified per donor. Naive TCR beta clonotypes were estimated from low-frequency clonotypes matched to each donor's FACS-determined naive share, without sorting.

The chain links TRBV20-1 with TRBJ1-4; a tentative D match to TRBD1 spans 6 bases. The sequence was obtained from a girl aged 2-10 years in good health. The sequencing input was blood. The nucleotides read TGCAGTGCTGGAACCACAGGGCTGGGGGAAAAACTGTTTTTT. The resulting protein is CSAGTTGLGEKLFF.